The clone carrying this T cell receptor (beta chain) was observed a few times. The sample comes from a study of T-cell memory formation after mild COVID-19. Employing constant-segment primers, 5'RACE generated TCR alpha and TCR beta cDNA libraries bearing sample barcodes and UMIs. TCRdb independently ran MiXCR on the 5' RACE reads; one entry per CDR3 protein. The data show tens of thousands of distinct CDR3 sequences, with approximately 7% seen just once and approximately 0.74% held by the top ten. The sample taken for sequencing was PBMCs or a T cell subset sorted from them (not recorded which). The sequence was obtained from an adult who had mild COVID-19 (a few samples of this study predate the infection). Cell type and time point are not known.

The CDR3 bases are TGCGCCAGCAGCCAAGAGTCCCCGACAGGGGGCGGCGGCAATCAGCCCCAGCATTTT. Its translation: CASSQESPTGGGGNQPQHF. The rearrangement links TRBV4-1 to TRBJ1-5, with 10 bases matching TRBD1. The germline V gene encodes CDR1 MGHRA and CDR2 YSYEKL. V shed 0 bases and J 2 bases; nucleotides not matched to a gene: 10. The CDR3 has 19 residues.